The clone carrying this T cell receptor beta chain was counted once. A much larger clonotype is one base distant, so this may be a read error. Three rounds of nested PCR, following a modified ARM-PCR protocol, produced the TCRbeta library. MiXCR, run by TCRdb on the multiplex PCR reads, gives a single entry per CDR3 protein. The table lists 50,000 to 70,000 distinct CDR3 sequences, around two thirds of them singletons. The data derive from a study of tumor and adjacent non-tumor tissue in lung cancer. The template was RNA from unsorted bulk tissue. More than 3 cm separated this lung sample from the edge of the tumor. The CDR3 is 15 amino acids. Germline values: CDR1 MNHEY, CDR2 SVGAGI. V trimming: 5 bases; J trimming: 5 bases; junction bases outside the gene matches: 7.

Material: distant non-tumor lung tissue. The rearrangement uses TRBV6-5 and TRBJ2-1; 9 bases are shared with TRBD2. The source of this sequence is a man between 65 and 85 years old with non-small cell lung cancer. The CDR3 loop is CASSKSGGPNNEQFF. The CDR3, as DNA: TGTGCCAGCAGTAAAAGCGGGGGGCCCAACAATGAGCAGTTCTTC.